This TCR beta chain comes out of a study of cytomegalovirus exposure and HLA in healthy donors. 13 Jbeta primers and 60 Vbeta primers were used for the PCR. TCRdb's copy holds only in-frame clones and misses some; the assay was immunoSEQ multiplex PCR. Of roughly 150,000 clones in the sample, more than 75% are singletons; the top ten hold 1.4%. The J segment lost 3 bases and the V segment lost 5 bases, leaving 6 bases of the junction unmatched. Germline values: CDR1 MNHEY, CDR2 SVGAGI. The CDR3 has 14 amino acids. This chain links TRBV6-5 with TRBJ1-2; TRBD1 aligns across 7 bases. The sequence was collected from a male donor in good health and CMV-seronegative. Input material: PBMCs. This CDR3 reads CASSPGGFHYGYTF. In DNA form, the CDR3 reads TGTGCCAGCAGTCCAGGGGGGTTTCACTATGGCTACACCTTC.